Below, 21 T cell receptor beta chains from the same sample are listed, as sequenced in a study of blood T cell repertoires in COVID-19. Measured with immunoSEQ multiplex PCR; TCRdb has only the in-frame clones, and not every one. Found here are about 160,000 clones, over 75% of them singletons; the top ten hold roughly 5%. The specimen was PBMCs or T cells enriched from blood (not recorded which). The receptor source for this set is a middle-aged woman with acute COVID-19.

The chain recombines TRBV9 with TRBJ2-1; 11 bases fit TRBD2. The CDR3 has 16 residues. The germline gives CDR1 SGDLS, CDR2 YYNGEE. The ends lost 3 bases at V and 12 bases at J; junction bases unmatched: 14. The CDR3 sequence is CASSATPSGRRGGQFF. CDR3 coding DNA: TGTGCCAGCAGCGCCACCCCTAGCGGGAGGCGTGGGGGGCAGTTCTTC.

For the CDR3, the DNA is TGCAGCGTTGAATCCGGCAGGGGCCATGGCTACACCTTC. As protein: CSVESGRGHGYTF. The chain recombines TRBV29-1 with TRBJ1-2; TRBD1 is a possible D gene (6 bases). The CDR3 covers 13 residues. Germline CDR1 is SQVTM and CDR2 is ANQGSEA. Trimming left V 2 bases short and J 6 bases short, with 13 bases between. The full variable domain, in which reference TRBV29-1 and TRBJ1-2 provide the parts outside the CDR3, is SAVISQKPSRDICQRGTSLTIQCQVDSQVTMMFWYRQQPGQSLTLIATANQGSEATYESGFVIDKFPISRPNLTFSTLTVSNMSPEDSSIYLCSVESGRGHGYTFGSGTRLTVV.

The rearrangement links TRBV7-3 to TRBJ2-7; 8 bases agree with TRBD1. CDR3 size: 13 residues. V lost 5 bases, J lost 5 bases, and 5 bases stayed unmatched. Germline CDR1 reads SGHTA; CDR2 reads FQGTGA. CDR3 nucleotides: TGTGCCAGCAGCGAGACAGGGGTCCACGAGCAGTACTTC. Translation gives CASSETGVHEQYF.

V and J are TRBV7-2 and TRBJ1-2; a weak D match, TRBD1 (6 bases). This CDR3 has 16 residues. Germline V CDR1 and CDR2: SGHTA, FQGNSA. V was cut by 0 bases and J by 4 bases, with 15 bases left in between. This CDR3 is CASSLARTDAGYGYTF. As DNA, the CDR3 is TGTGCCAGCAGCTTAGCCCGGACAGATGCGGGCTATGGCTACACCTTC. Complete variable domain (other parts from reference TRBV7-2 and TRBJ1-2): GAGVSQSPSNKVTEKGKDVELRCDPISGHTALYWYRQSLGQGLEFLIYFQGNSAPDKSGLPSDRFSAERTGGSVSTLTIQRTQQEDSAVYLCASSLARTDAGYGYTFGSGTRLTVV.

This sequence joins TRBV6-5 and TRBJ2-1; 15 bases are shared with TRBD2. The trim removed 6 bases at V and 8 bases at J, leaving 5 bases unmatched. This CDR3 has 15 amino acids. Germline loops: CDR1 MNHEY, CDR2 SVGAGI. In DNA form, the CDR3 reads TGTGCCAGCAGCTTGGGACTAGCGGGAGGAGATGAGCAGTTCTTC. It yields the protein CASSLGLAGGDEQFF.

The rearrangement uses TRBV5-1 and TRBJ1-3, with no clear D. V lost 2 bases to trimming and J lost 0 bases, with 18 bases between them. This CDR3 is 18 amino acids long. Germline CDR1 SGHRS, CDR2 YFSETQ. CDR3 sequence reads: CASSFGLDSRISGNTIYF. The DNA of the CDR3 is TGCGCCAGCAGCTTTGGTTTGGACTCCCGAATCTCTGGAAACACCATATATTTT.

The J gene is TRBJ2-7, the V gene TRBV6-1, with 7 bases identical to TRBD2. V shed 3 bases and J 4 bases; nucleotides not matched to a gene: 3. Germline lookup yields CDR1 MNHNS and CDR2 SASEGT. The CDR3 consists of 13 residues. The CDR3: CASSEFSGYEQYV. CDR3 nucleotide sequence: TGTGCCAGCAGTGAGTTTAGCGGGTACGAGCAGTACGTC.

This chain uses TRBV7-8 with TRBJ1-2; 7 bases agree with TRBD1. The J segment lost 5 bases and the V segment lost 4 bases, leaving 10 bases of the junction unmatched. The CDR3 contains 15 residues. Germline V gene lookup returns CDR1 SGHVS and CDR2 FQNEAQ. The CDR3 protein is CASSSMQQGTYGYTF. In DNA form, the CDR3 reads TGTGCCAGCAGCTCGATGCAACAGGGGACTTATGGCTACACCTTC.

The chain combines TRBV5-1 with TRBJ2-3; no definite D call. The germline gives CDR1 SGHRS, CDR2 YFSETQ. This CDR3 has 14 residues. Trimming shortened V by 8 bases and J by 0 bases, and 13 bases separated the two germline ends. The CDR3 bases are TGCGCCAGTATGACTCAGACTAGCACAGATACGCAGTATTTT. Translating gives CASMTQTSTDTQYF.

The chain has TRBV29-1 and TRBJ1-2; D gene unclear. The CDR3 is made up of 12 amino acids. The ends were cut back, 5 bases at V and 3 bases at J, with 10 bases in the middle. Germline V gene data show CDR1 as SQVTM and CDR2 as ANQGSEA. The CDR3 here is CSVQSHDYGYTF. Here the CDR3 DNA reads TGCAGCGTTCAATCCCATGACTATGGCTACACCTTC.

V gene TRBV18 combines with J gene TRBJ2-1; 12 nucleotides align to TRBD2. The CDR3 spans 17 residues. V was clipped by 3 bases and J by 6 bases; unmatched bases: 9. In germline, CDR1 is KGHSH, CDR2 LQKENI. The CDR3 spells CASSPPRPGLAGNEQFF. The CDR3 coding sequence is TGTGCCAGCTCACCTCCTCGACCGGGACTAGCGGGCAATGAGCAGTTCTTC. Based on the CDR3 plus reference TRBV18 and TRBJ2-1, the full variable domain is NAGVMQNPRHLVRRRGQEARLRCSPMKGHSHVYWYRQLPEEGLKFMVYLQKENIIDESGMPKERFSAEFPKEGPSILRIQQVVRGDSAAYFCASSPPRPGLAGNEQFFGPGTRLTVL.

The CDR3 here is CASRPGLTGELFF. For the CDR3, the DNA is TGTGCCAGCAGACCCGGGTTGACCGGGGAGCTGTTTTTT. The chain couples TRBV25-1 to TRBJ2-2, with D unclear. V was cut by 6 bases and J by 5 bases, with 10 bases left in between. Germline-derived CDR1 and CDR2 are MGHDK and SYGVNS. The CDR3 loop spans 13 amino acids.

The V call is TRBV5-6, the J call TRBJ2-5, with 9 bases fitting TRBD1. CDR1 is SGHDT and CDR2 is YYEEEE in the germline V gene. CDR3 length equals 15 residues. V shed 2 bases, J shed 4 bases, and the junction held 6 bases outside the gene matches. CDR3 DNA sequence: TGTGCCAGCAGCTTTCGGACAGGGGAGGGAGAGACCCAGTACTTC. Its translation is CASSFRTGEGETQYF.

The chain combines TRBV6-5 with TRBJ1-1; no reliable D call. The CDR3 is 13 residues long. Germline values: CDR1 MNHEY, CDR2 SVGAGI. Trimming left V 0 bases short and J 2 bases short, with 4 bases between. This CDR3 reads CASSYSRNTEAFF. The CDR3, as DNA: TGTGCCAGCAGTTACTCGAGAAACACTGAAGCTTTCTTT.

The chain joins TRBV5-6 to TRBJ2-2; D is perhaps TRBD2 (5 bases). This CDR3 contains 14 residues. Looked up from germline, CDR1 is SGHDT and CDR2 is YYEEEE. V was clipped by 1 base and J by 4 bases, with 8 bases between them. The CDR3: CASSLTGITGELFF. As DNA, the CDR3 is TGTGCCAGCAGCTTGACGGGAATCACCGGGGAGCTGTTTTTT.

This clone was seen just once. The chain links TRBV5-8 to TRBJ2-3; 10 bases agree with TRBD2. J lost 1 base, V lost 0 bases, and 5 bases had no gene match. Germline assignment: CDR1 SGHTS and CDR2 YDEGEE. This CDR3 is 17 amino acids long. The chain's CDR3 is CASSLVLAGEGTDTQYF. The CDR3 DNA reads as TGTGCCAGCAGCTTGGTCCTAGCGGGAGAGGGCACAGATACGCAGTATTTT.

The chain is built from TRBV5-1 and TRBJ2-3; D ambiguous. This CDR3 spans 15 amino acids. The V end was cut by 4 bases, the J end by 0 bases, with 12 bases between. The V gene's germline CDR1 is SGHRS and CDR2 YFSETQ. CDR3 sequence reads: CASSGTDPSTDTQYF. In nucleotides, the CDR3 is TGCGCCAGCAGCGGTACAGACCCTAGCACAGATACGCAGTATTTT.

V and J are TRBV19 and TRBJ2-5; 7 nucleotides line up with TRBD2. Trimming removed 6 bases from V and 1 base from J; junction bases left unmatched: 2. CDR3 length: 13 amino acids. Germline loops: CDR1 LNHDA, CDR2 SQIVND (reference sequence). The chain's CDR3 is CASRGLLQETQYF. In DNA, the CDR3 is TGTGCCAGTAGGGGACTACTCCAAGAGACCCAGTACTTC.

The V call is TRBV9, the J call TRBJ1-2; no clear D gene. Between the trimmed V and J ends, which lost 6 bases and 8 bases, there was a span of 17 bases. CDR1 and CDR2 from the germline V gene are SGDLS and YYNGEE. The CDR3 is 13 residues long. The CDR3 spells CASTPEGARGYTF. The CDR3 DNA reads TGTGCCAGCACCCCAGAGGGAGCCAGGGGCTACACCTTC.

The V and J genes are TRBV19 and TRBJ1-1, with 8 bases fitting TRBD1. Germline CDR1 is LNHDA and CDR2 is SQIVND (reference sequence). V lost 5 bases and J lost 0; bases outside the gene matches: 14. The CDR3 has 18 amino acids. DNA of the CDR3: TGTGCCAGTAGTCCCGGCGCAAGGACAGGGAGGCTGAACACTGAAGCTTTCTTT. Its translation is CASSPGARTGRLNTEAFF.

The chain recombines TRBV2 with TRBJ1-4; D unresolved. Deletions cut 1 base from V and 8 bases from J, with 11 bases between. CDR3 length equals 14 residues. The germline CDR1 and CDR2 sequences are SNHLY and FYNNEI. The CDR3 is CASSEGIIGEKLFF. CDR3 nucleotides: TGTGCCAGCAGTGAAGGAATAATCGGGGAAAAACTGTTTTTT.